The 8 T cell receptor beta chains given below trace back to one sample, sequenced in a study of control samples from healthy donors and cancer patients (dated by TCRdb to the early 2020s). The library was prepared using the immunoSEQ multiplex PCR assay. TCRdb retrieved this table from immuneACCESS and kept in-frame rearrangements only. Not all clones are present; in checked studies, unresolved V genes account for under half, and no reason is known for the remainder. The sample contains some 120,000 clones, 80% to 90% of them found a single time. The leading ten clones occupy 30% to 50% of the sample. Sequenced sample: blood. These TCRs come from a man aged 45-65 years in good health.

The V call is TRBV3-1 (or the pseudogene TRBV3-2), the J call TRBJ2-7; D ambiguous. This CDR3 comprises 13 residues. V was pared by 4 bases and J by 4 bases, with 11 bases between. Germline loops: CDR1 LGHDT, CDR2 YNNKEL (reference sequence). The CDR3 DNA is TGTGCCAGCAGCCTACGCGAAGGTTACGAGCAGTACTTC. Its protein is CASSLREGYEQYF.

The gene calls are TRBV6-6 and TRBJ1-5, with D perhaps matching TRBD1 (6 bases). The CDR3 runs to 15 residues. Germline V gene lookup returns CDR1 MNHNY and CDR2 SVGAGI (reference sequence). V dropped 0 bases and J dropped 0 bases, with 6 bases sitting between them. The DNA for the CDR3 is TGTGCCAGCAGTTACTCAGGGGGTAGCAATCAGCCCCAGCATTTT. Translating gives CASSYSGGSNQPQHF.

This clone has just a few counts. The V gene is TRBV7-2, the J gene TRBJ2-5; no reliable D call. V was pared by 4 bases and J by 5 bases, with 11 bases between. CDR3 length: 13 residues. Germline V gene lookup returns CDR1 SGHTA and CDR2 FQGNSA. CDR3: CASSSYLGETQYF. The CDR3 DNA sequence: TGTGCCAGCAGCTCCTACCTGGGGGAGACCCAGTACTTC.

V gene TRBV29-1 combines with J gene TRBJ2-1; 7 bases fit TRBD1. The germline V gene encodes CDR1 SQVTM and CDR2 ANQGSEA. V shed 1 base, J shed 4 bases, and the junction held 1 base outside the gene matches. This CDR3 contains 13 residues. CDR3 bases: TGCAGCGTTGAAGTGGGACAGTACAATGAGCAGTTCTTC. Its protein is CSVEVGQYNEQFF.

The chain joins TRBV30 to TRBJ2-2, with D maybe TRBD2 (5 bases). The V gene's germline CDR1 is GTSNPN and CDR2 SVGIG (reference sequence). The CDR3 spans 13 residues. V lost 1 base and J lost 5, with 8 bases in between. CDR3 DNA: TGTGCCTGGAGTGCCGCGGGTACCGGGGAGCTGTTTTTT. Residues: CAWSAAGTGELFF.

The chain couples TRBV7-2 to TRBJ2-5; 12 nucleotides line up with TRBD2. The V and J ends lost 8 bases and 2 bases, in that order; junction bases with no gene match: 0. There are 13 residues in the CDR3. The germline CDR1 and CDR2 sequences are SGHTA and FQGNSA. The CDR3 sequence is CASGLAGQETQYF. The CDR3 DNA sequence: TGTGCCAGCGGACTAGCGGGGCAAGAGACCCAGTACTTC.

This clone was seen just once. The same CDR3 also results from other DNA sequences found in this sample. The chain employs TRBV6-5 and TRBJ1-4; TRBD1 might be the D (6 bases). V was clipped by 2 bases and J by 7 bases, with 11 bases between them. The CDR3 runs 14 residues. CDR1 and CDR2 (germline): MNHEY, SVGAGI. The CDR3 DNA is TGTGCCAGCAGTTACAGGGGAGGGGGTGAAAAACTGTTTTTT. The encoded protein is CASSYRGGGEKLFF.

The chain is built from TRBV18 and TRBJ2-7; D is perhaps TRBD2 (5 bases). With 3 bases removed from V and 5 bases from J, the gap between germline ends came to 14 bases. CDR3 length: 14 amino acids. Germline assignment: CDR1 KGHSH and CDR2 LQKENI. The CDR3 DNA reads as TGTGCCAGCTCACCTCGGCTTAACGGGGACGAGCAGTACTTC. Translation: CASSPRLNGDEQYF.